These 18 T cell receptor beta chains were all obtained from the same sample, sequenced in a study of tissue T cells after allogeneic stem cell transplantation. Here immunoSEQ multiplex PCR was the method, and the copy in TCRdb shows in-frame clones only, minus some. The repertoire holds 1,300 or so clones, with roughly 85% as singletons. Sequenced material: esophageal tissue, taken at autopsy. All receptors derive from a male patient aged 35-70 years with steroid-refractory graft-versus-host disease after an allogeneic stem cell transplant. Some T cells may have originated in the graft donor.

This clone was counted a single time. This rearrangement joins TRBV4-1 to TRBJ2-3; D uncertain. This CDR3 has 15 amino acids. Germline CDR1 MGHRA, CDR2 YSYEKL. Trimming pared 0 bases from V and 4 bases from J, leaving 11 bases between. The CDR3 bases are TGCGCCAGCAGCCAAGAAGAGGACCGGCCAGATACGCAGTATTTT. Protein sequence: CASSQEEDRPDTQYF.

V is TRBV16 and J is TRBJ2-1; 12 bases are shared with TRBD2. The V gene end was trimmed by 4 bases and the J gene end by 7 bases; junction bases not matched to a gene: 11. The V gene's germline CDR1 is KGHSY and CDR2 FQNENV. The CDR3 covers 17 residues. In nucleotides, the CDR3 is TGTGCCAGCAGCCGAGAACCGGGACTAGCGGGTCCAAATGAGCAGTTCTTC. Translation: CASSREPGLAGPNEQFF. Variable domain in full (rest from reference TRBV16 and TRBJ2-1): GEEVAQTPKHLVRGEGQKAKLYCAPIKGHSYVFWYQQVLKNEFKFLISFQNENVFDETGMPKERFSAKCLPNSPCSLEIQATKLEDSAVYFCASSREPGLAGPNEQFFGPGTRLTVL.

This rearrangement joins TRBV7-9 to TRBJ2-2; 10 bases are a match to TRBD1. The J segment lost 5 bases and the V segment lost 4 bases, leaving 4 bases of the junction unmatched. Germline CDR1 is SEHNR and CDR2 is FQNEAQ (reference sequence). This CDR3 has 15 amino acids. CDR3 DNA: TGTGCCAGCAGCTCCCGGGACAGGGGTACCGGGGAGCTGTTTTTT. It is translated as CASSSRDRGTGELFF.

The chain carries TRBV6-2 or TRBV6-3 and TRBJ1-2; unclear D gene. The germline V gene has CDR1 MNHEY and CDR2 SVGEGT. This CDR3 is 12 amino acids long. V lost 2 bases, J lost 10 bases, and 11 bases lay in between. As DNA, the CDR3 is TGTGCCAGCAGTTACATGGCAGACGACTACACCTTC. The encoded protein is CASSYMADDYTF.

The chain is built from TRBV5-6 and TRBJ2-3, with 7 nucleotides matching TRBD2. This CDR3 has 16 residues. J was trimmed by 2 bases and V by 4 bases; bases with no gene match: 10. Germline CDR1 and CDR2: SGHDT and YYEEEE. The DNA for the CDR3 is TGTGCCAGCAGCGCGCCGGGACTACTATACACAGATACGCAGTATTTT. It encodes CASSAPGLLYTDTQYF.

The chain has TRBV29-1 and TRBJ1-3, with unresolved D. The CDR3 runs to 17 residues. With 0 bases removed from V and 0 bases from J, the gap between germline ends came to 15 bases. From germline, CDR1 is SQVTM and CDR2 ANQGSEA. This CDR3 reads CSVEDQTSSSSGNTIYF. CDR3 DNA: TGCAGCGTTGAAGATCAAACCAGTTCGAGCTCTGGAAACACCATATATTTT.

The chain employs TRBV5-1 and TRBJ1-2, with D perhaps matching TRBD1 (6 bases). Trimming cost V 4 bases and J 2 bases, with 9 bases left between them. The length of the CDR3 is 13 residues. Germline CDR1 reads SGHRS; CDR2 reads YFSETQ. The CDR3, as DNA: TGCGCCAGCAGCCCGGACAGCAACTATGGCTACACCTTC. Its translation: CASSPDSNYGYTF.

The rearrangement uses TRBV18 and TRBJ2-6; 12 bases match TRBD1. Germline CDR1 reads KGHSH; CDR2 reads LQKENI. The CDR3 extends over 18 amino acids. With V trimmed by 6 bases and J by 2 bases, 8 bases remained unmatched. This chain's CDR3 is CASSLPGQGAAGANVLTF. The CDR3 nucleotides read TGTGCCAGCTCCCTACCGGGACAGGGGGCTGCTGGGGCCAACGTCCTGACTTTC.

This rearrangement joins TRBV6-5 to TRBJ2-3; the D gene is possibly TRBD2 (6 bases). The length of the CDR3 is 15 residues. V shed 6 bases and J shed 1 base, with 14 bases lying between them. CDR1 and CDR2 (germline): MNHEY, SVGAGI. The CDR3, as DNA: TGTGCCAGCAGGGTCAGCGGGCCAGGCACAGATACGCAGTATTTT. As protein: CASRVSGPGTDTQYF.

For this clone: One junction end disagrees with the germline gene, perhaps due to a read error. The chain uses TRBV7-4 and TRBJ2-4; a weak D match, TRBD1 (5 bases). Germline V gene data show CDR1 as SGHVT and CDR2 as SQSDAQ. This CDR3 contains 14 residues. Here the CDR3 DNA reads TGCTCCAGAGTCCAGGGTAGAGCCAAAAACATTCAGTACTTC. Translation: CSRVQGRAKNIQYF. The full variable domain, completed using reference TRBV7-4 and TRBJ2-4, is GAGVSQSPRYKVAKRGRDVALRCDSISGHVTLYWYRQTLGQGSEVLTYSQSDAQRDKSGRPSGRFSAERPERSVSTLKIQRTEQGDSAVYLCSRVQGRAKNIQYFGAGTRLSVL.

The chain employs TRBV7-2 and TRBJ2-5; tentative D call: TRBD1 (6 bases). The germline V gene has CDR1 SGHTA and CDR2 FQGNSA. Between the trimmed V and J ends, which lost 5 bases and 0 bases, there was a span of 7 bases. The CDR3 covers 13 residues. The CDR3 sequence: CASSRQDQETQYF. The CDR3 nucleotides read TGTGCCAGCAGCCGACAGGACCAAGAGACCCAGTACTTC.

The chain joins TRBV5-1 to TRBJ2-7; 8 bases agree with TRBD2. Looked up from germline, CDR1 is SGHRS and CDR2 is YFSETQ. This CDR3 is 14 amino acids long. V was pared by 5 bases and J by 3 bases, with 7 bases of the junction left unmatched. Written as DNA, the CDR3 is TGCGCCAGCAGTTCGAACAGCGGGAGCTACGAGCAGTACTTC. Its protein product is CASSSNSGSYEQYF.

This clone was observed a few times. The CDR3: CASSLGTGDYGYTF. DNA of the CDR3: TGTGCCAGCAGCTTGGGGACAGGGGACTATGGCTACACCTTC. The V call is TRBV13, the J call TRBJ1-2, with 10 bases aligning to TRBD1. Germline lookup yields CDR1 PRHDT and CDR2 FYEKMQ (reference sequence). Germline trimming cut 3 bases from V and 3 bases from J; bases unmatched to any gene: 1. This CDR3 is built from 14 residues.

The CDR3 DNA reads as TGTGCCATCAGTGAGTCGTGGTACAGGGAGGGGATGGGGTCGAAAGAGACCCAGTACTTC. Translating gives CAISESWYREGMGSKETQYF. The V gene is TRBV10-3, the J gene TRBJ2-5, with a weak D call TRBD2 (7 bases). Trimming left V 0 bases short and J 3 bases short, with 26 bases between. Germline V gene sequence: CDR1 ENHRY, CDR2 SYGVKD. The CDR3 spans 20 residues.

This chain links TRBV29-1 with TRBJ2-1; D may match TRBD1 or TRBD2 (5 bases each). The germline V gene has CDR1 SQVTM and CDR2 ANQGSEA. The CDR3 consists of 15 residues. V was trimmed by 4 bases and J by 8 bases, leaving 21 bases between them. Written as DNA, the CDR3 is TGCAGCGTTGCGACCGCAAAGGGGACGGTAGATGAGCAGTTCTTC. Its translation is CSVATAKGTVDEQFF.

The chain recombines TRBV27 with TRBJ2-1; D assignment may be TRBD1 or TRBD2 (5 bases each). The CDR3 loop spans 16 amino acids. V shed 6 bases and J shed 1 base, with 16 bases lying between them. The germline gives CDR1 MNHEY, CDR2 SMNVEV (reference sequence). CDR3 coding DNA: TGTGCCAGCAGGCTTCTCCGGGACGGGTCCTACAATGAGCAGTTCTTC. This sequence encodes CASRLLRDGSYNEQFF.

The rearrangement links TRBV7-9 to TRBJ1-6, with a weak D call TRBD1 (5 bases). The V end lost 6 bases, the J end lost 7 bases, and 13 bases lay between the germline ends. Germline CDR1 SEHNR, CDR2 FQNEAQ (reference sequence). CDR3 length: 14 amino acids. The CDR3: CASRPQGGNSPLHF. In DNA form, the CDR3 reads TGTGCCAGCAGGCCTCAGGGAGGCAATTCACCCCTCCACTTT.

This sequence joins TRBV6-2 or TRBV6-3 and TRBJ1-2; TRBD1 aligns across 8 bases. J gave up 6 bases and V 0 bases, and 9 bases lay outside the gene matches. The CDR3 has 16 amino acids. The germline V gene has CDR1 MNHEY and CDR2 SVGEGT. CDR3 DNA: TGTGCCAGCAGTTACTCTGACAGGGGCTATTCCGATGGCTACACCTTC. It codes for CASSYSDRGYSDGYTF.